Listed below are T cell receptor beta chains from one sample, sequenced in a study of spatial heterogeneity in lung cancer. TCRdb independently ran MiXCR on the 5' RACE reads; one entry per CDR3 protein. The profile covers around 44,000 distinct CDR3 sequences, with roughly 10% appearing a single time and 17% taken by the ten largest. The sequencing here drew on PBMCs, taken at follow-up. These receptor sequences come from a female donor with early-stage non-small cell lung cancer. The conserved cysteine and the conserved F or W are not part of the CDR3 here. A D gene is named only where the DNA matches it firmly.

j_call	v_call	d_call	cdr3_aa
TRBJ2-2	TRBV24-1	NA	ATGKGPTGELF
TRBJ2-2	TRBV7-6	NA	ASSLGQSSNTGELF
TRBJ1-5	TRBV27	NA	ASSLAPSQPQH
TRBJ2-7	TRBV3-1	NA	ASSQAQLIYEQY
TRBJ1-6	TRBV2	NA	ASSHTGSSYNSPLH
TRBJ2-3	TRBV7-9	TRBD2	ASSPRVLAGGSKTDTQY
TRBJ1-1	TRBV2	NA	ASRAGAVTEAF
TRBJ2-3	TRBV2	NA	ASSDLGTDTQY
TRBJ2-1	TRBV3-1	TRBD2	ASGEAPGTSEYNEQF
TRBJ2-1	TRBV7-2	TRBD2	ASSLETSGGYNEQF
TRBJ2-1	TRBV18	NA	ASSPGAYNEQF
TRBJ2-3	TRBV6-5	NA	ASRADRAPSTDTQY
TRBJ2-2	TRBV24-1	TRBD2	ATSDFNSGGPLNTGELF
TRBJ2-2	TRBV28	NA	ASSYGVGNTGELF
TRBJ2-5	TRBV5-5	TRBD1	ASSIPQGVVETQY
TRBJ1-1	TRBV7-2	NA	ASSLGMGTEAF
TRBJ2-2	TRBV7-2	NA	ASTDYPTGELF
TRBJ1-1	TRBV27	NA	ASSPPNTEAF
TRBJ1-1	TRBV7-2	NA	ASSQSFLTEAF
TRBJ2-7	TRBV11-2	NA	ASSLERGGYEQY
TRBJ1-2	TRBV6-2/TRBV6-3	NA	ASRDTSNYGYT
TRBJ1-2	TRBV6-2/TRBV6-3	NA	ASSYSMYDPGGYT
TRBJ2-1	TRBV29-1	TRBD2	SVDGTSGGAYNEQF
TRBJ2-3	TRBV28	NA	ASSSNTGTRTDTQY
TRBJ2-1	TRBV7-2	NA	ASSSGVRAPNEQF
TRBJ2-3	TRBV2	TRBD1	ANGQGFADTQY
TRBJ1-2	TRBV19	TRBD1	ASSFTGEGYT
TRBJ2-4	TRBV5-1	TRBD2	ASSASGLAGVAKNIQY
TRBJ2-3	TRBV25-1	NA	ASSEARSPADTQY
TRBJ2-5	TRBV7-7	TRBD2	ASSLRGTSGVAQETQY
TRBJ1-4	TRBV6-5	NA	ASRPGVTPWEKLF
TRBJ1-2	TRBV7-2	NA	ASMARGGYT
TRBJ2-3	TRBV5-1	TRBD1	ASSLAEGATDTQY
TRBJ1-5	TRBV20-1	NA	SARDLAGRLGSNQPQH
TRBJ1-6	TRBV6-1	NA	ASSREALYNSPLH
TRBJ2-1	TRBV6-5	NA	ASRAGTYTYNEQF
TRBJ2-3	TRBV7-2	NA	ASSLAGTATDTQY
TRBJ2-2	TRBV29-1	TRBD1	SVDRGYTGELF
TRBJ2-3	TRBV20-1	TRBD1	SARDPTGADTQY
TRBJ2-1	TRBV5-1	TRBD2	ASSFPGLAGVSEQF
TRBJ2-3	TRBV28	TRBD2	ASSSPSGGFTDTQY
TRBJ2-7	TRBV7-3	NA	ASSLMAGLNYEQY
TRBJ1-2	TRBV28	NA	ASSFFDKDDGYT
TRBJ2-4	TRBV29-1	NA	SVQEDLAKNIQY
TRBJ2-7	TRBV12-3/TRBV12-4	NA	ASSFSTEQY
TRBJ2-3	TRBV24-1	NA	ATSQTTDTQY
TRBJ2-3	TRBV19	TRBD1	ASSRQGAGTDTQY
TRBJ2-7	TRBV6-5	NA	ASRGTASSYEQY
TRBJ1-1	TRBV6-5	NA	ASSRLDTEAF
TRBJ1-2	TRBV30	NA	AWSGRGTNYGYT
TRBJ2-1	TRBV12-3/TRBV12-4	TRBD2	ASSSLAGGQSSYNEQF
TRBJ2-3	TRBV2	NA	ASSEWPEGKADTQY